This is a list of T cell receptor beta chains from one sample in a study of radiotherapy plus CTLA-4 blockade in lung cancer. Method: immunoSEQ multiplex PCR; TCRdb's copy keeps in-frame clones and lacks some. Among approximately 60,000 clones listed, 77% were seen once. This specimen consisted of peripheral blood, obtained from a patient treated with radiotherapy plus ipilimumab. All receptors derive from a human donor with non-small cell lung cancer who had a complete response to radiotherapy plus ipilimumab. CDR3s include the opening cysteine and the closing phenylalanine or tryptophan. A D gene is named only where the DNA matches it firmly. Only some rows state a clone size, as once, few, many or a class for expanded clones.

V	J	size	D	DNA	CDR3
TRBV9	TRBJ2-3	-	-	TGTGCCAGCAGCGTAGGTGGAGGGGGGCGCACAGATACGCAGTATTTT	CASSVGGGGRTDTQYF
TRBV19	TRBJ2-3	-	-	TGTGCCAGTAACGGCGCCTCTGTTGGCACAGATACGCAGTATTTT	CASNGASVGTDTQYF
TRBV20-1	TRBJ2-1	few	-	TGCAGTGCAGGACCGGGGGATGAGCAGTTCTTC	CSAGPGDEQFF
TRBV7-2	TRBJ2-2	-	TRBD2	TGTGCCAGCAGCGTTGGACTAGCCCGGGAGCTGTTTTTT	CASSVGLARELFF
TRBV30	TRBJ2-3	-	TRBD2	TGTGCCTGGAGTCGAGGGAGCGGGGTTTATTCCTCCTCAAGCACAGATACGCAGTATTTT	CAWSRGSGVYSSSSTDTQYF
TRBV5-1	TRBJ2-5	-	TRBD2	TGCGCCAGCAGCTCCCGGACTAGCGGGGGGGAGACCCAGTACTTC	CASSSRTSGGETQYF
TRBV5-1	TRBJ2-5	-	-	TGCGCCAGCAGCCCTGGAGGCAGCCCGGCCGGAGAGACCCAGTACTTC	CASSPGGSPAGETQYF
TRBV5-1	TRBJ1-4	-	-	TGCGCCAGCAACCAGGGAGGAGATGAAAAACTGTTTTTT	CASNQGGDEKLFF
TRBV6-5	TRBJ1-1	-	-	TGTGCCCTTCTAGCCCGGACAGAAAGGACTGAAGCTTTCTTT	CALLARTERTEAFF
TRBV29-1	TRBJ1-3	few	-	TGCAGCGTTGACGATACGAGAGGGGGCTCTGGAAACACCATATATTTT	CSVDDTRGGSGNTIYF
TRBV6-6	TRBJ1-5	once	-	TGTGCCAGCAGCCGACAGGAATTGAGTAGCAATCAGCCCCAGCATTTT	CASSRQELSSNQPQHF
TRBV4-3	TRBJ1-5	-	-	TGCGCCAGCAGCCAAGATTTCGGCAATCAGCCCCAGCATTTT	CASSQDFGNQPQHF
TRBV12-5	TRBJ2-6	-	-	TGTGCTAGTGGTTTATTCAGTGGGGCCAACGTCCTGACTTTC	CASGLFSGANVLTF
TRBV7-9	TRBJ2-5	-	-	TGTGCCAGCAGCTTTATGTTACCCACACCGTTAGGGGAACAAGAGACCCAGTACTTC	CASSFMLPTPLGEQETQYF
TRBV6-5	TRBJ1-2	-	-	TGTGCCAGCAGTCAAAAAGACAGGACCAAATATGGCTACACCTTC	CASSQKDRTKYGYTF
TRBV18	TRBJ1-5	few	-	TGTGCCAGCTCACCAGGAGGGGGGTCCCAGCCCCAGCATTTT	CASSPGGGSQPQHF
TRBV5-1	TRBJ1-5	-	TRBD1	TGCGCCAGCAGCGATGGGACAGCCAATCAGCCCCAGCATTTT	CASSDGTANQPQHF
TRBV7-6	TRBJ1-2	-	-	TGTGCCAGCGGCGATGACCCGGGCGGGTATGGCTACACCTTC	CASGDDPGGYGYTF
TRBV10-3	TRBJ1-3	-	-	TGTGCCATCAGTGAGTCCTGGGCAGGCTCTGGAAACACCATATATTTT	CAISESWAGSGNTIYF
TRBV7-2	TRBJ1-6	-	-	TGTGCCAGCAGCTTCAACGGAGGGCAGGGTTCACCCCTCCACTTT	CASSFNGGQGSPLHF
TRBV5-1	TRBJ1-1	-	-	TGCGCCAGCAGCTTAACAAGGATGAACACTGAAACTTTCTTT	CASSLTRMNTETFF
TRBV27	TRBJ2-7	-	-	TGTGCCAGCAGTTTGGGGAGGACCTCCTACGAGCAGTACTTC	CASSLGRTSYEQYF
TRBV28	TRBJ1-3	-	-	TGTGCCAGCAGCCCTCCGGGCGCCTCTGGAAACACCATATATTTT	CASSPPGASGNTIYF
TRBV30	TRBJ2-1	-	-	TGTGCCTGGTATCGTCGGGACGGGAGCTCCTACAATGAGCAGTTCTTC	CAWYRRDGSSYNEQFF
TRBV6-1	TRBJ2-7	-	TRBD1	TGTGCCAGCAGGATGACAGGGTACGAGCAGTACTTC	CASRMTGYEQYF
TRBV29-1	TRBJ2-1	-	-	TGCAGCGTTGCATCGAGACAGGAGCAGTTCTTC	CSVASRQEQFF
TRBV10-1	TRBJ2-1	-	-	TGCGCCAGCAGTAACCAGGCTCGGGCCTTCAATGAGCAGTTCTTC	CASSNQARAFNEQFF
TRBV2	TRBJ1-2	-	-	TGTGCCAGCCTTACGTCGGGCAGCGCGGATGGCTACACCTTC	CASLTSGSADGYTF
TRBV11-3	TRBJ2-3	-	-	TGTGCCAGCAGCCCCTCGGCTGGGGAGGCAGATACGCAGTATTTT	CASSPSAGEADTQYF
TRBV27	TRBJ2-3	-	-	TGTGCCAGCAGTTTCGTGCAACCGACTAGCACAGATACGCAGTATTTT	CASSFVQPTSTDTQYF
TRBV5-1	TRBJ2-1	-	-	TGCGCCAGCAGGAATTTAGGCAATGAGCAGTTCTTC	CASRNLGNEQFF
TRBV5-1	TRBJ1-4	-	TRBD1	TGCGCCAGCAGCCATACAGGGGCTTCAACTAATGAAAAACTGTTTTTT	CASSHTGASTNEKLFF
TRBV1	TRBJ1-5	-	-	TGCACCAGCAGCCAAGGGGCGTATTACAATCAGCCCCAGCATTTT	CTSSQGAYYNQPQHF
TRBV25-1	TRBJ1-1	once	TRBD1	TGTGCCAGCAGTGATTCCGGGACAGGGGCCGAAGCTTTCTTT	CASSDSGTGAEAFF
TRBV2	TRBJ2-2	-	-	TGTGCCAGCAGTGAAGAAGGGTCGGGGGAGCTGTTTTTT	CASSEEGSGELFF
TRBV11-2	TRBJ1-2	-	-	TGTGCCAGCAGCTTAGTCAGCAGCAAAAGCTATGGCTACACCTTC	CASSLVSSKSYGYTF
TRBV10-2	TRBJ2-6	-	-	TGCGCCAGCATTCAGTCTGGGGCCAACGTCCTGACTTTC	CASIQSGANVLTF
TRBV6-5	TRBJ1-1	-	-	TGTGCCAGCAGTTACTCCTCTGCCAGGGCGAACACTGAAGCTTTCTTT	CASSYSSARANTEAFF
TRBV7-2	TRBJ1-1	-	-	TGTGCCAGCATCCCTTGGGGGAGGGACACTGAAGCTTTCTTT	CASIPWGRDTEAFF
TRBV4-3	TRBJ1-6	-	-	TGCGCCAGCAGCCAGGACTTCTCCTATAATTCACCCCTCCACTTT	CASSQDFSYNSPLHF
TRBV4-1	TRBJ1-2	few	-	TGCGCCAGCAGCCAAGACCGGCCATCTGGGGACTATGGCTACACCTTC	CASSQDRPSGDYGYTF
TRBV29-1	TRBJ2-1	-	-	TGCAGCGGACAGGCCGTTATCAATGAGCAGTTCTTC	CSGQAVINEQFF
TRBV4-3	TRBJ2-7	-	-	TGCGCCAGCAGCTCGGACAGCTTCTACGAGCAGTACTTC	CASSSDSFYEQYF
TRBV14	TRBJ2-3	few	TRBD1	TGTGCCAGCAGCCGAAGACAGGGGTCATCCCTCACAGATACGCAGTATTTT	CASSRRQGSSLTDTQYF
TRBV28	TRBJ2-5	-	TRBD1	TGTGCCAGCCGAGAGGGGGCTCAGTACCAAGAGACCCAGTACTTC	CASREGAQYQETQYF
TRBV6-4	TRBJ2-2	-	-	TGTGCCAGCAGACGCCAGGGGGGCACCGGGGAGCTGTTTTTT	CASRRQGGTGELFF
TRBV30	TRBJ2-6	-	-	TGTGCCTGGAGTCCGGTGGAGGGCTCTGGGGCCAACGTCCTGACTTTC	CAWSPVEGSGANVLTF
TRBV18	TRBJ2-7	few	-	TGTGCCAGCTCACCATCCTCGTACGAGCAGTACTTC	CASSPSSYEQYF
TRBV11-3	TRBJ1-2	once	TRBD1	TGTGCCAGCAGCCCACGTACAGGGGACCGAGGCTACACCTTC	CASSPRTGDRGYTF
TRBV30	TRBJ1-5	-	-	TGTGCCTGGAGTGTGAAAGGAGGGAATCAGCCCCAGCATTTT	CAWSVKGGNQPQHF
TRBV6-5	TRBJ1-1	-	TRBD1	TGTGCCAGCAGGTCCTGGGACAGGATGAACACTGAAGCTTTCTTT	CASRSWDRMNTEAFF
TRBV9	TRBJ2-5	-	-	TGTGCCAGCAGCGTAGGCCAGCAACAAGAGACCCAGTACTTC	CASSVGQQQETQYF
TRBV5-1	TRBJ1-5	-	-	TGCGCCAGCAGCGCCGTTGGCGGGGTTAATCAGCCCCAGCATTTT	CASSAVGGVNQPQHF